This TCR beta chain is from a study of pediatric ulcerative colitis. Study conclusions and caveats: A couple of rectal CDR3 clonotypes occurred in all ulcerative colitis patients. In rectum, acute severe colitis had expanded clones and less diversity.

Controls: normal colonoscopy findings, no IBD within the following year. Up to 500,000 reads were sequenced per sample. This table comes from immunoSEQ multiplex PCR, and its TCRdb copy is limited to in-frame clones, with some not included. The sample has roughly 54,000 clones; around 87% are singletons. This clone is categorized as medium-sized. No antigen is known for it. The CDR3 contains 13 residues. Deletions cut 5 bases from V and 10 bases from J, with 12 bases between. Germline CDR1 and CDR2: MNHEY and SMNVEV (reference sequence). The J gene is TRBJ1-6, the V gene TRBV27; tentative D call: TRBD1 (6 bases). Material: blood. This receptor was taken from a boy aged 10-17 years who was a control in a study of pediatric ulcerative colitis. CDR3 nucleotides: TGTGCCAGCAGTCCGCGGGGGGGCTCACCCCTCCACTTT. Translating gives CASSPRGGSPLHF.